The source of this TCR beta chain is a study of blood T cell repertoires in COVID-19. TCRdb keeps only in-frame clones here, not all; method: immunoSEQ multiplex PCR. Of some 340,000 clones listed, more than 70% are singletons. CDR1 and CDR2 from the germline V gene are DFQATT and SNEGSKA (reference sequence). The CDR3 loop spans 13 amino acids. The ends lost 3 bases at V and 5 bases at J; junction bases unmatched: 5. The source of this sequence is a woman aged 25 to 39 who had recovered from COVID-19. The rearrangement joins TRBV20-1 to TRBJ2-5; TRBD1 aligns across 8 bases. Sequenced: PBMCs or T cells enriched from blood (not recorded which). The CDR3 DNA is TGCAGTGCTAGTGCCAGGGGGCTGGAGACCCAGTACTTC. This gives the protein CSASARGLETQYF.